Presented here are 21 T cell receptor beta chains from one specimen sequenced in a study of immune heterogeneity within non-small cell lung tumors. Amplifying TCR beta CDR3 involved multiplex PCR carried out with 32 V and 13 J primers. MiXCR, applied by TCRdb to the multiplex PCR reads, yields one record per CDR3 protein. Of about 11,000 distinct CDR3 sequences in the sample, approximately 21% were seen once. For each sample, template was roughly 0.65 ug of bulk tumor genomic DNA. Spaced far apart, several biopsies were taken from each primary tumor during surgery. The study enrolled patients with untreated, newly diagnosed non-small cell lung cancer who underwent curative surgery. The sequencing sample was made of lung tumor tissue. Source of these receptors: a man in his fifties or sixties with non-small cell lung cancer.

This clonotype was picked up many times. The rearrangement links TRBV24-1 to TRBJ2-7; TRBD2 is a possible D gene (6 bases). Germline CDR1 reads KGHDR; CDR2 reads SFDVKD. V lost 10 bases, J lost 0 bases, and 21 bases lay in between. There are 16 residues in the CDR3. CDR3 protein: CATGGESRRASYEQYF. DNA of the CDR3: TGTGCCACGGGCGGGGAGTCGAGGCGGGCCTCCTACGAGCAGTACTTC.

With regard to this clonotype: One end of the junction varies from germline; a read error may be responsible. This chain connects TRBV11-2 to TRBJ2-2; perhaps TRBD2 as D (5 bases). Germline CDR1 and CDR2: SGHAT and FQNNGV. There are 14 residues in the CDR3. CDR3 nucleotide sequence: TGTGCCAGCAGCTTAGAAGGATACACCGGGGAGCTGCTTTTT. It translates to CASSLEGYTGELLF.

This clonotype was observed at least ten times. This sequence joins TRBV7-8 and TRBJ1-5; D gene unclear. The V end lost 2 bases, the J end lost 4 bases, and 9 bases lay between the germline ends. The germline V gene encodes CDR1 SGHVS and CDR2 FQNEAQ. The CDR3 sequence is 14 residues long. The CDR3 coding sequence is TGTGCCAGCAGCTTAATTGAGGGAAATCAGCCCCAGCATTTT. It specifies CASSLIEGNQPQHF.

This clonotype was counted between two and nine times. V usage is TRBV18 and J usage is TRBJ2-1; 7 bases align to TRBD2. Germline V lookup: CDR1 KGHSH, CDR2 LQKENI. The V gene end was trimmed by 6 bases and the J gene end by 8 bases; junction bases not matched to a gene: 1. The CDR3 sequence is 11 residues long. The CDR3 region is CASSAGDEQFF. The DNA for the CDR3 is TGTGCCAGCTCCGCGGGGGATGAGCAGTTCTTC.

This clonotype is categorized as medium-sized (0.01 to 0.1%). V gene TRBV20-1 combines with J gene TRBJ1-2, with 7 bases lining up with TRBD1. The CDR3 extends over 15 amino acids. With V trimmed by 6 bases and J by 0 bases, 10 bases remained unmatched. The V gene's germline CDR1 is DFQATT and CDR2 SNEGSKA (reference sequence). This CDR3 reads CSAGTAISTNYGYTF. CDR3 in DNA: TGCAGTGCAGGGACAGCAATTTCAACTAACTATGGCTACACCTTC.

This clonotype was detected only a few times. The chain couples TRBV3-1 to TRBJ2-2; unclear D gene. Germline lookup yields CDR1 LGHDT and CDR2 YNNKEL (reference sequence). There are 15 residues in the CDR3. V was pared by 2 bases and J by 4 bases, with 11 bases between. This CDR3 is CASSQRRILTGELFF. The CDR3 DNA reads TGTGCCAGCAGCCAACGAAGGATCCTCACCGGGGAGCTGTTTTTT. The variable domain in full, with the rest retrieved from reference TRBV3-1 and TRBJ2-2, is DTAVSQTPKYLVTQMGNDKSIKCEQNLGHDTMYWYKQDSKKFLKIMFSYNNKELIINETVPNRFSPKSPDKAHLNLHINSLELGDSAVYFCASSQRRILTGELFFGEGSRLTVL.

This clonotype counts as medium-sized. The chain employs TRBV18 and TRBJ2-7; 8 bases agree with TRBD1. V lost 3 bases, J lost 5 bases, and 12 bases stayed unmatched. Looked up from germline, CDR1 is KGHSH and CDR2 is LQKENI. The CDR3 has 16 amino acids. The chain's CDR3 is CASSPRDRTELDEQYF. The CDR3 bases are TGTGCCAGCTCACCCCGGGACAGGACGGAGCTTGACGAGCAGTACTTC.

The CDR3 DNA follows: TGTGCCAGCAGCTTCGACAGGGGGAGAGCCTTTGAAGCTTTCTTT. Its translation is CASSFDRGRAFEAFF. The chain links TRBV5-4 to TRBJ1-1; TRBD1 matches at 9 bases. After removal of 2 bases from V and 7 bases from J, the junction contained 9 bases not matched to a gene. The CDR3 sequence is 15 residues long. CDR1 is SGHNT, CDR2 YYREEE, per germline (reference sequence).

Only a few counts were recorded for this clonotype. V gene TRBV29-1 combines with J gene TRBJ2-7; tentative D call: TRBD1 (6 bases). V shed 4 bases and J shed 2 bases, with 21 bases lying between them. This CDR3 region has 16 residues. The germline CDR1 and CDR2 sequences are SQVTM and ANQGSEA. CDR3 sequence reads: CSVAGFGTLYTYEQYF. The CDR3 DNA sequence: TGCAGCGTTGCCGGTTTTGGGACACTATACACCTACGAGCAGTACTTC.

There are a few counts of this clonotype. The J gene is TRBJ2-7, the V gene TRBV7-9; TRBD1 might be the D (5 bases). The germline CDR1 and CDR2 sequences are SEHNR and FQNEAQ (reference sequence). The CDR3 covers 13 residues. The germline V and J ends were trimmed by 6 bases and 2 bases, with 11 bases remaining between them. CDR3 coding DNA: TGTGCCAGCAGAACGACAGATGCCTACGAGCAGTACTTC. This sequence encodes CASRTTDAYEQYF.

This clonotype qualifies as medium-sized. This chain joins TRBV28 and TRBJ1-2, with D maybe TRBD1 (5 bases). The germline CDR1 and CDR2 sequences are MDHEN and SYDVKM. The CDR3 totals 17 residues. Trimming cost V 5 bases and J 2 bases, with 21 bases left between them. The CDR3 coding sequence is TGTGCCAGCAGTCCCCCTCTGACAGTCCTATCCAACTATGGCTACACCTTC. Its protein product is CASSPPLTVLSNYGYTF.

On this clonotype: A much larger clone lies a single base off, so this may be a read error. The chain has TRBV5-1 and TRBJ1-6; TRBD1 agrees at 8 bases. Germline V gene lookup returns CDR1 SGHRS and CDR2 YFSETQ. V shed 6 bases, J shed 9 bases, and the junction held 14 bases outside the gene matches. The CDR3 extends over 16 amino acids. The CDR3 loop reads CASIDLDRDYGSPLHF. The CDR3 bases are TGCGCCAGCATCGATTTGGACAGGGATTATGGTTCACCCCTCCACTTT.

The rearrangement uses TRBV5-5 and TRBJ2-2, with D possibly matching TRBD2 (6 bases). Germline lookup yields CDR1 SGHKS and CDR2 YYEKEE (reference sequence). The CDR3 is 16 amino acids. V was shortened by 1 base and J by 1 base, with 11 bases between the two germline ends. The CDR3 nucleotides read TGTGCCAGCAGCTTGTCAATAGCGGAGAACACCGGGGAGCTGTTTTTT. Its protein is CASSLSIAENTGELFF.

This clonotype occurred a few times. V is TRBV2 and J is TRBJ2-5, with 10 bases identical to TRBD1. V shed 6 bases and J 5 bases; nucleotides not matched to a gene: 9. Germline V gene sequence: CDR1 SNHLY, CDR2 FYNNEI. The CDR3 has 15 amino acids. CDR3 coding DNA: TGTGCCAGCAGCTCCGGGACAGGGGCTGGGGAGACCCAGTACTTC. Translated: CASSSGTGAGETQYF.

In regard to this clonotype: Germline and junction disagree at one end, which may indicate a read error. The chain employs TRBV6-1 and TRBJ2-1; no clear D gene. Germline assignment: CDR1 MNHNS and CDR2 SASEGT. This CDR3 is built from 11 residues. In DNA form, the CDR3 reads TGTGCCAACAGTGACCACAATGAGCAGTTCTTC. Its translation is CANSDHNEQFF.

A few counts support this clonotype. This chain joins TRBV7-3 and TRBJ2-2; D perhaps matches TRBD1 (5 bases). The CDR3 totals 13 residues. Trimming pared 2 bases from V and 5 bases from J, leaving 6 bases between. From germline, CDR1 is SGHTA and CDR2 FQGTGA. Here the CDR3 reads CASSLGATGELFF. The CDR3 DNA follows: TGTGCCAGCAGCTTAGGGGCTACCGGGGAGCTGTTTTTT.

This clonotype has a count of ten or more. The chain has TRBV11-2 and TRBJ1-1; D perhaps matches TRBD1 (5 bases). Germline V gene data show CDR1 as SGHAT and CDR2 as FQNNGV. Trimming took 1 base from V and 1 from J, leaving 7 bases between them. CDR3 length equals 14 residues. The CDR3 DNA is TGTGCCAGCAGCTTAGTAAGGGGGAACACTGAAGCTTTCTTT. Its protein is CASSLVRGNTEAFF.

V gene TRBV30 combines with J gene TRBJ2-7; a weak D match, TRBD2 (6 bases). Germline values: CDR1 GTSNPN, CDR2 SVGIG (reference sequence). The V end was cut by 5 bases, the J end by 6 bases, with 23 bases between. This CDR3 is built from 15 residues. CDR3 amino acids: CAWGKRRGSQGEQYF. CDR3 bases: TGTGCCTGGGGGAAGAGACGGGGGAGCCAGGGCGAGCAGTACTTC.

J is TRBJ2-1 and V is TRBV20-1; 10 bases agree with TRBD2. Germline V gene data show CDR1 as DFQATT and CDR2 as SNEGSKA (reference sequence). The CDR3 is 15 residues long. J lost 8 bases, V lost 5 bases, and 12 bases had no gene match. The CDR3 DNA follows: TGCAGTGCTGAGAGGCTAGCGGGAGAGGGGGATGAGCAGTTCTTC. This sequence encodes CSAERLAGEGDEQFF.

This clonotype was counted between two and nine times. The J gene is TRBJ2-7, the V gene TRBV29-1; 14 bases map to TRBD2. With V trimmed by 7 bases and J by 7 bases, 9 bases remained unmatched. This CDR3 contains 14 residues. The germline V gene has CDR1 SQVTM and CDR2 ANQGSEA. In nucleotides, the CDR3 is TGCAGCGCAGCTGGGACTAGCGGGGGAATAGAGCAGTACTTC. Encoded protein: CSAAGTSGGIEQYF.

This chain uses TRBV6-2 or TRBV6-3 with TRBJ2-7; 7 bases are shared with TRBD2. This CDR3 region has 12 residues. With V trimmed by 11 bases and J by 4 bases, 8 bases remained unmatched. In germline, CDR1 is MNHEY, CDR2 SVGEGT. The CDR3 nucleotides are TGTGCCGGCACCTGGGGGGGTTACGAGCAGTACTTC. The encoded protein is CAGTWGGYEQYF.